The 3 T cell receptor beta chains presented below share a single source sample, sequenced in a study of identical twins. MiXCR, run by TCRdb on the 5' RACE reads, gives a single entry per CDR3 protein. In the table there are about 460,000 distinct CDR3 sequences, more than 13% of which are singletons. The sample was also linked to a second study, of yellow fever vaccine responses in identical twins.

Sequencing input: CD4+ T cells sorted from blood. The receptors come from a woman between 18 and 29 years old in good health.

The chain combines TRBV7-2 with TRBJ1-5, with a weak D call TRBD1 (5 bases). With 4 bases removed from V and 13 bases from J, the gap between germline ends came to 26 bases. The CDR3 spans 16 residues. Germline CDR1 and CDR2: SGHTA and FQGNSA. CDR3 sequence: CASSSYLRDGEIRQHF. DNA of the CDR3: TGTGCCAGCAGCTCATATCTCCGGGACGGAGAGATAAGGCAGCATTTT.

This clonotype showed up just a few times. This sequence joins TRBV6-5 and TRBJ2-7, with 7 bases identical to TRBD2. Germline V CDR1 and CDR2: MNHEY, SVGAGI. Trimming cost V 2 bases and J 2 bases; bases outside gene matches: 3. This CDR3 spans 14 amino acids. The CDR3 region has the DNA TGTGCCAGCAGTTACGGTGGGACTACCTACGAGCAGTACTTC. Its protein is CASSYGGTTYEQYF.

This chain connects TRBV6-1 to TRBJ2-5; tentative D call: TRBD2 (7 bases). The germline V and J ends were trimmed by 6 bases and 10 bases, with 27 bases remaining between them. This CDR3 spans 16 amino acids. Germline-derived CDR1 and CDR2 are MNHNS and SASEGT. The CDR3 loop is CASRDMRTVRGVDQYF. DNA of the CDR3: TGTGCCAGCAGAGACATGAGGACAGTCCGGGGGGTAGACCAGTACTTC.